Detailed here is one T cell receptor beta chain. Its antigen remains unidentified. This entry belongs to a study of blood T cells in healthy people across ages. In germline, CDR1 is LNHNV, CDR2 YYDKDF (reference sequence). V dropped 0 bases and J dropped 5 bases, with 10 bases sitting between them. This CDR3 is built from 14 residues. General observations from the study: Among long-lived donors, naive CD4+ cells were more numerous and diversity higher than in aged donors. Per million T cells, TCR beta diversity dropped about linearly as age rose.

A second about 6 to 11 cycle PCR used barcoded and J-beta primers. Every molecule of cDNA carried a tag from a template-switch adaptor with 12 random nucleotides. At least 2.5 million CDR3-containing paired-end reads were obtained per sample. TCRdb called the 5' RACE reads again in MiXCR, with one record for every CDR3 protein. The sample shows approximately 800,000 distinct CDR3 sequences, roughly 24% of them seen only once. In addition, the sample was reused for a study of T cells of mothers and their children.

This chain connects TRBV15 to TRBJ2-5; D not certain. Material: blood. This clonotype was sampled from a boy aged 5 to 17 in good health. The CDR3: CATSRDRTEETQYF. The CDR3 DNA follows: TGTGCCACCAGCAGAGATAGGACGGAGGAGACCCAGTACTTC.